This T cell receptor (beta chain) was identified in a study of CD8 T cells in Susac syndrome. Findings and limits, study-wide: It was acknowledged in the study that its TCR sequencing and HLA analysis involved a relatively small number of individuals.

Regarding this clonotype: Its target is unknown.

Trimming left V 2 bases short and J 4 bases short, with 10 bases between. Germline V gives CDR1 SGHRS, CDR2 YFSETQ. The CDR3 covers 14 residues. The authors reverse transcribed roughly 0.45 to 1 ug RNA with random hexamers. Using its own MiXCR run on the immunoSEQ multiplex PCR reads, TCRdb lists one record per CDR3 protein. The sample has around 71,000 distinct CDR3 sequences, nearly 96% seen once. This receptor was identified in a human donor with multiple sclerosis. V is TRBV5-1 and J is TRBJ2-1; weak D call: TRBD2 (7 bases). The sequencing sample was made of CD4+ T cells from PBMCs. The CDR3 coding sequence is TGCGCCAGCAGCTTCGGGGGGCGGTACAATGAGCAGTTCTTC. It is translated as CASSFGGRYNEQFF.